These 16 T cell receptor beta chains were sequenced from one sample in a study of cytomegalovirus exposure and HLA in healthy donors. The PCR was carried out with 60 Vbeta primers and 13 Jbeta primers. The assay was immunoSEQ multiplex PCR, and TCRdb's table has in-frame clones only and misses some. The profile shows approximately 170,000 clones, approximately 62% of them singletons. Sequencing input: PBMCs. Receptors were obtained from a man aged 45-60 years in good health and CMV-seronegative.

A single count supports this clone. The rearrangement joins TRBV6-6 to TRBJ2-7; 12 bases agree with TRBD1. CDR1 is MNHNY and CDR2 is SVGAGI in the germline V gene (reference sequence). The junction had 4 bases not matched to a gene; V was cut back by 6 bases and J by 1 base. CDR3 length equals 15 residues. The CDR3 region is CASRSGQGASYEQYF. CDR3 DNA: TGTGCCAGCAGATCGGGACAGGGGGCGTCCTACGAGCAGTACTTC.

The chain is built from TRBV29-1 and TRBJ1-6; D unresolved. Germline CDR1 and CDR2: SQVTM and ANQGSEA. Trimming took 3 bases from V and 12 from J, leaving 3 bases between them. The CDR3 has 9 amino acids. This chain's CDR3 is CSVDQPLHF. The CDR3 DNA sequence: TGCAGCGTTGACCAACCCCTCCACTTT.

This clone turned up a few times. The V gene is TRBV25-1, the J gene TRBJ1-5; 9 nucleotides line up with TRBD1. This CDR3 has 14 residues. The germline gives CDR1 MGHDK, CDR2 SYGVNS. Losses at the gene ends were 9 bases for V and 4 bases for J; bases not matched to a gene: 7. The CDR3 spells CASGTGLANQPQHF. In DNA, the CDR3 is TGTGCCAGTGGGACAGGGCTAGCAAATCAGCCCCAGCATTTT.

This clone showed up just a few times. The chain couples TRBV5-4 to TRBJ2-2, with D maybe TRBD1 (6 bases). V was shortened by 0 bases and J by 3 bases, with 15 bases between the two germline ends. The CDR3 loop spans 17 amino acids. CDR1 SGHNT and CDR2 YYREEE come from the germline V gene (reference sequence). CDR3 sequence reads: CASSLGGNRADTGELFF. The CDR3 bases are TGTGCCAGCAGCTTGGGCGGTAACAGGGCTGACACCGGGGAGCTGTTTTTT. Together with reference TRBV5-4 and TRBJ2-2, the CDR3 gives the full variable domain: ETGVTQSPTHLIKTRGQQVTLRCSSQSGHNTVSWYQQALGQGPQFIFQYYREEENGRGNFPPRFSGLQFPNYSSELNVNALELDDSALYLCASSLGGNRADTGELFFGEGSRLTVL.

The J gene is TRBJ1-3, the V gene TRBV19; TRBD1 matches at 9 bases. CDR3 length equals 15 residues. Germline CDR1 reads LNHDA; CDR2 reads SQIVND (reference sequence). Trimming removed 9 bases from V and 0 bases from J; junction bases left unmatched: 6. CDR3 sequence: CASRDRALSGNTIYF. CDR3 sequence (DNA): TGTGCCAGCCGGGACAGGGCTCTCTCTGGAAACACCATATATTTT.

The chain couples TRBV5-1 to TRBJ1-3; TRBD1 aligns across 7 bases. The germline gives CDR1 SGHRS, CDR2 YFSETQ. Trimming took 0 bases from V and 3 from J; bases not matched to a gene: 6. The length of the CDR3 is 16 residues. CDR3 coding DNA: TGCGCCAGCAGCTTGGTCCAGGGGGTCTTTGGAAACACCATATATTTT. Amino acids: CASSLVQGVFGNTIYF.

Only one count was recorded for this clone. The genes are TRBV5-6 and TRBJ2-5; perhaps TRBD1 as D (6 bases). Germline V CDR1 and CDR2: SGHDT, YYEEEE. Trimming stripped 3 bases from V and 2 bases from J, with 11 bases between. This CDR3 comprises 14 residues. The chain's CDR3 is CASSSVTGQETQYF. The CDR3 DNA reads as TGTGCCAGCAGCTCGGTGACAGGACAAGAGACCCAGTACTTC. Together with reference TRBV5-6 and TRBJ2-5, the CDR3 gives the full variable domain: DAGVTQSPTHLIKTRGQQVTLRCSPKSGHDTVSWYQQALGQGPQFIFQYYEEEERQRGNFPDRFSGHQFPNYSSELNVNALLLGDSALYLCASSSVTGQETQYFGPGTRLLVL.

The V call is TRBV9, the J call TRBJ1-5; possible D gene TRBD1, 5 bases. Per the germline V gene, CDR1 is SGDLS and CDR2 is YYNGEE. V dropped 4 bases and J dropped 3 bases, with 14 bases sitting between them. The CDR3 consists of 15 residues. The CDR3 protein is CASSRGETPNQPQHF. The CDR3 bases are TGTGCCAGCAGCCGGGGGGAGACCCCCAATCAGCCCCAGCATTTT.

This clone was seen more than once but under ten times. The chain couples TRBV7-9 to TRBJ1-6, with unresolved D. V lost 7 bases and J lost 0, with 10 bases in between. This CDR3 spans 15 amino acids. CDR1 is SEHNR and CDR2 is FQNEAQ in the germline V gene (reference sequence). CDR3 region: CASTQHSSYNSPLHF. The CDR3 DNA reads TGTGCCAGCACCCAACACAGCTCCTATAATTCACCCCTCCACTTT. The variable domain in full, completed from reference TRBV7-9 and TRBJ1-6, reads DTGVSQNPRHKITKRGQNVTFRCDPISEHNRLYWYRQTLGQGPEFLTYFQNEAQLEKSRLLSDRFSAERPKGSFSTLEIQRTEQGDSAMYLCASTQHSSYNSPLHFGNGTRLTVT.

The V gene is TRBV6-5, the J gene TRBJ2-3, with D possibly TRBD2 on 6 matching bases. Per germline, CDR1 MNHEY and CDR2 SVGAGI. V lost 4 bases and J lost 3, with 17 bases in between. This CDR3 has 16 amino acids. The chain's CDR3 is CASSLQRVGRTDTQYF. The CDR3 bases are TGTGCCAGCAGTTTACAGCGGGTGGGGAGAACAGATACGCAGTATTTT.

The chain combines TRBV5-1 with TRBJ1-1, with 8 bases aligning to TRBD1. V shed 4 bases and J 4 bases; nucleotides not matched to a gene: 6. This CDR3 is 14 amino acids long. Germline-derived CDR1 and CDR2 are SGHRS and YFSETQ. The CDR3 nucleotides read TGCGCCAGCAGCCCCACCACAGGGGGCACTGAAGCTTTCTTT. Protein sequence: CASSPTTGGTEAFF.

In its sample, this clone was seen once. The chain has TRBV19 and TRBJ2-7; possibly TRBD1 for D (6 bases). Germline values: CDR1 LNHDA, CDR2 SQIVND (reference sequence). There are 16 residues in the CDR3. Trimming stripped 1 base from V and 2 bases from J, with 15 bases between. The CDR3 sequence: CASSIAPDSHTYEQYF. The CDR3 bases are TGTGCCAGTAGTATAGCCCCGGACAGTCATACCTACGAGCAGTACTTC. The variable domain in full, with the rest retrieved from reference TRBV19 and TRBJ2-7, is DGGITQSPKYLFRKEGQNVTLSCEQNLNHDAMYWYRQDPGQGLRLIYYSQIVNDFQKGDIAEGYSVSREKKESFPLTVTSAQKNPTAFYLCASSIAPDSHTYEQYFGPGTRLTVT.

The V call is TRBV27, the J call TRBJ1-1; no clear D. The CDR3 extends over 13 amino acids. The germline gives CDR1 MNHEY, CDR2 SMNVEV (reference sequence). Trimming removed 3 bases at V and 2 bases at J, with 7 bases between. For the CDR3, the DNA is TGTGCCAGCAGTTTTACAGTAAACACTGAAGCTTTCTTT. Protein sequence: CASSFTVNTEAFF.

CDR3 amino acids: CASSLAGGTTYEQYF. The CDR3 DNA sequence: TGTGCCAGCAGCTTAGCGGGGGGGACAACCTACGAGCAGTACTTC. The gene calls are TRBV7-2 and TRBJ2-7; TRBD2 might be the D (7 bases). Trimming took 0 bases from V and 2 from J, leaving 11 bases between them. The CDR3 totals 15 residues. Germline assignment: CDR1 SGHTA and CDR2 FQGNSA.

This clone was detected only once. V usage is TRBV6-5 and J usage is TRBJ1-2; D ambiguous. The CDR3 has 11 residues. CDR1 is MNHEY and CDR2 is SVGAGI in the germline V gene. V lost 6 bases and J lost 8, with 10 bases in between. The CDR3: CASRATSGYTF. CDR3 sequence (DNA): TGTGCCAGCAGAGCAACGTCCGGCTACACCTTC.

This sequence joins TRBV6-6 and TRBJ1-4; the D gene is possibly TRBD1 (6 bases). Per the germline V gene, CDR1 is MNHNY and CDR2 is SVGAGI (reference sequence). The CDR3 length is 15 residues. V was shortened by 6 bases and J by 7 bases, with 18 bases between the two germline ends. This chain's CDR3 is CASSDSRGNFEKLFF. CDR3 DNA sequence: TGTGCCAGCAGCGATTCCAGGGGTAATTTTGAAAAACTGTTTTTT.